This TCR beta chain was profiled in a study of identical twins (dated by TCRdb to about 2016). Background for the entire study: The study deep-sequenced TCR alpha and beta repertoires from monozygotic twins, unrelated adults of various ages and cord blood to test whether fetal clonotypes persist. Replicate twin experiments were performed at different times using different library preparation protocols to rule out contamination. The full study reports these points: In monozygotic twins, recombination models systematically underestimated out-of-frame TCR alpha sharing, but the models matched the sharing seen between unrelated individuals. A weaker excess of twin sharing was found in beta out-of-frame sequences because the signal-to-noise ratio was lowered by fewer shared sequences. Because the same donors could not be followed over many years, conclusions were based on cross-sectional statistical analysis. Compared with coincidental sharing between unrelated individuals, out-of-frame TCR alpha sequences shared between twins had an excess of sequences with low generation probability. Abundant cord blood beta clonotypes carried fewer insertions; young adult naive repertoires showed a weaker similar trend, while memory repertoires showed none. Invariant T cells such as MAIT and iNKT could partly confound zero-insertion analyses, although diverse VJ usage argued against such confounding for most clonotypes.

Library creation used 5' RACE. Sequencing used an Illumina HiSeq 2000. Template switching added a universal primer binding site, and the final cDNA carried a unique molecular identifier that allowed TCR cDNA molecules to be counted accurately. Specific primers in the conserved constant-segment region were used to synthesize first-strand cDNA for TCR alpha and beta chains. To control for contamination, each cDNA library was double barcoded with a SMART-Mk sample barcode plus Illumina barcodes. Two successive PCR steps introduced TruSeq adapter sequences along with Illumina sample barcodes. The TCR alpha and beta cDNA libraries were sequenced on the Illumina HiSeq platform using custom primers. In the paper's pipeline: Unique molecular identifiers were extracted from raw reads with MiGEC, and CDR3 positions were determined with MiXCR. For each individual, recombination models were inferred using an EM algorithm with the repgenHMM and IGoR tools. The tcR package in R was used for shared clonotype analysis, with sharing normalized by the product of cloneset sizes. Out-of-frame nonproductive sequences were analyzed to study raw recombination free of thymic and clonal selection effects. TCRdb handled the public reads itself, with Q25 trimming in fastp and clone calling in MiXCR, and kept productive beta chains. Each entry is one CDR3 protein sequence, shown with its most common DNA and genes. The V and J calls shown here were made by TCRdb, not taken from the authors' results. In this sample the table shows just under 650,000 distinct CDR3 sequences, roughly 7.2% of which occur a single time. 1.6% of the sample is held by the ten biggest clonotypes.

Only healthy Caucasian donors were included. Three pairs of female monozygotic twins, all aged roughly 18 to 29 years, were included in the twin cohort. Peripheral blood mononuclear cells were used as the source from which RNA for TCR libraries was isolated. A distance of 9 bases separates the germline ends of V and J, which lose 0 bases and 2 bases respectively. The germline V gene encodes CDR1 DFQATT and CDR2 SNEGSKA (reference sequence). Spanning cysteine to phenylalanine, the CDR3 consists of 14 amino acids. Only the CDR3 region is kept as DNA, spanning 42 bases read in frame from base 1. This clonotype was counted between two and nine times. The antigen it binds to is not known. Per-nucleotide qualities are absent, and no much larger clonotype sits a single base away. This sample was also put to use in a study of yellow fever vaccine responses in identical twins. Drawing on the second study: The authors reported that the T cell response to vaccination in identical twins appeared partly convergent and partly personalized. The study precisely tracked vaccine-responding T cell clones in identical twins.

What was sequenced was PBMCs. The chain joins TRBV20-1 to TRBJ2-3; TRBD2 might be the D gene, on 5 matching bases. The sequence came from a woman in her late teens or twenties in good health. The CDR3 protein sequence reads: CSAREETITDTQYF. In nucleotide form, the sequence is TGCAGTGCTAGAGAGGAGACTATCACAGATACGCAGTATTTT.